Following are 29 T cell receptor beta chains from one sample sequenced in a study of blood T cell repertoires in COVID-19 (TCRdb year 2020). Libraries were built with the immunoSEQ multiplex PCR assay. In TCRdb, the immuneACCESS table is reduced to in-frame sequences with V and J assigned. These tables do not hold every clone; where another copy was compared, an unresolved V gene accounts for under half, and the others remain unexplained. The sample includes under 150,000 clones, with around four fifths observed a single time. In total, the top ten clones hold about 18% of the sample. Sequencing input: PBMCs or T cells enriched from blood (not recorded which). These receptors all stem from a young man who had recovered from COVID-19.

The rearrangement links TRBV5-6 to TRBJ1-2; possibly TRBD1 for D (5 bases). Germline CDR1 is SGHDT and CDR2 is YYEEEE. The CDR3 is 16 amino acids. With 0 bases removed from V and 0 bases from J, the gap between germline ends came to 12 bases. CDR3 in amino acids: CASSLAGRVSNYGYTF. The DNA of the CDR3 is TGTGCCAGCAGCTTGGCCGGCAGGGTCTCTAACTATGGCTACACCTTC. The full variable domain, with the rest looked up from reference TRBV5-6 and TRBJ1-2, is DAGVTQSPTHLIKTRGQQVTLRCSPKSGHDTVSWYQQALGQGPQFIFQYYEEEERQRGNFPDRFSGHQFPNYSSELNVNALLLGDSALYLCASSLAGRVSNYGYTFGSGTRLTVV.

The chain links TRBV5-4 to TRBJ1-1, with TRBD1 matching over 7 bases. In germline, CDR1 is SGHNT, CDR2 YYREEE (reference sequence). Trimming took 4 bases from V and 7 from J; bases not matched to a gene: 19. The CDR3 has 17 residues. CDR3 nucleotides: TGTGCCAGCAGCCCGGACACGGGACAGATAATGAACGGTGAAGCTTTCTTT. Encoded protein: CASSPDTGQIMNGEAFF.

CDR3 sequence: CASSEGPGQKLFF. The CDR3 region has the DNA TGCGCCAGCAGCGAGGGACCAGGGCAGAAACTGTTTTTT. The chain couples TRBV10-1 to TRBJ1-4; perhaps TRBD1 as D (5 bases). The germline V and J ends were trimmed by 6 bases and 11 bases, with 16 bases remaining between them. This CDR3 has 13 amino acids. Germline V CDR1 and CDR2: WNHNN, SYGVQD (reference sequence).

The DNA for the CDR3 is TGTGCCAGCAGTTACTCGGAGGGAGAGGGCTATGGCTACACCTTC. Translation gives CASSYSEGEGYGYTF. V usage is TRBV6-5 and J usage is TRBJ1-2; the D is unclear. CDR1 MNHEY and CDR2 SVGAGI come from the germline V gene. V gave up 0 bases and J gave up 4 bases, with 12 bases separating them. The length of the CDR3 is 15 residues.

V and J are TRBV27 and TRBJ2-1; 8 nucleotides match TRBD2. CDR1 MNHEY and CDR2 SMNVEV come from the germline V gene (reference sequence). V gave up 2 bases and J gave up 3 bases; unmatched junction bases: 3. This CDR3 is 15 amino acids long. The DNA for the CDR3 is TGTGCCAGCAGTTTAATTAGCGGGATCTACAATGAGCAGTTCTTC. As protein: CASSLISGIYNEQFF.

V gene TRBV5-1 combines with J gene TRBJ2-7; a possible D gene is TRBD2 (5 bases). The V and J ends lost 0 bases and 0 bases respectively, with 7 bases between them. Germline values: CDR1 SGHRS, CDR2 YFSETQ. CDR3 size: 14 residues. The CDR3 DNA reads TGCGCCAGCAGCTTGGAGCGGAACTCCTACGAGCAGTACTTC. Translated: CASSLERNSYEQYF.

The chain links TRBV19 to TRBJ1-5; perhaps TRBD1 as D (5 bases). The germline V and J ends were trimmed by 8 bases and 3 bases, with 14 bases remaining between them. Germline V gene data show CDR1 as LNHDA and CDR2 as SQIVND (reference sequence). This CDR3 comprises 14 residues. The CDR3 DNA reads TGTGCCAGTGAAGACAGATTATTCAATCAGCCCCAGCATTTT. Its protein product is CASEDRLFNQPQHF.

This clone occurred a few times. V is TRBV6-1 and J is TRBJ2-3, with a weak D call TRBD2 (7 bases). The CDR3 is 15 residues long. V was shortened by 1 base and J by 6 bases, with 14 bases between the two germline ends. Germline V gene data show CDR1 as MNHNS and CDR2 as SASEGT. The CDR3 is CASSEEGRGTDTQYF. CDR3 DNA sequence: TGTGCCAGCAGTGAAGAGGGGAGGGGGACGGATACGCAGTATTTT.

The rearrangement uses TRBV4-1 and TRBJ1-2; 9 bases fit TRBD1. In germline, CDR1 is MGHRA, CDR2 YSYEKL. V shed 0 bases and J 8 bases; nucleotides not matched to a gene: 10. The CDR3 contains 16 residues. In DNA, the CDR3 is TGCGCCAGCAGCCAAGATTTAGTAGGGACAGGGCGCGGCTACACCTTC. Translation: CASSQDLVGTGRGYTF.

The V call is TRBV5-1, the J call TRBJ1-1; a possible D gene is TRBD1 (6 bases). This CDR3 has 15 residues. From germline, CDR1 is SGHRS and CDR2 YFSETQ. V lost 5 bases and J lost 4, with 18 bases in between. CDR3 sequence: CASSSTHRTVTEAFF. The CDR3 DNA reads as TGCGCCAGCAGTTCCACCCACAGGACAGTCACTGAAGCTTTCTTT. The full variable domain, in which reference TRBV5-1 and TRBJ1-1 provide the parts outside the CDR3, is KAGVTQTPRYLIKTRGQQVTLSCSPISGHRSVSWYQQTPGQGLQFLFEYFSETQRNKGNFPGRFSGRQFSNSRSEMNVSTLELGDSALYLCASSSTHRTVTEAFFGQGTRLTVV.

The chain has TRBV2 and TRBJ1-1; 9 bases are shared with TRBD1. Germline CDR1 and CDR2: SNHLY and FYNNEI. The CDR3 is 15 residues long. Trimming removed 2 bases from V and 5 bases from J; junction bases left unmatched: 6. CDR3 in amino acids: CASSELAQGATEAFF. The DNA for the CDR3 is TGTGCCAGCAGTGAACTGGCACAGGGGGCAACTGAAGCTTTCTTT. The full variable domain, in which reference TRBV2 and TRBJ1-1 provide the parts outside the CDR3, is EPEVTQTPSHQVTQMGQEVILRCVPISNHLYFYWYRQILGQKVEFLVSFYNNEISEKSEIFDDQFSVERPDGSNFTLKIRSTKLEDSAMYFCASSELAQGATEAFFGQGTRLTVV.

The chain joins TRBV18 to TRBJ1-5, with 8 bases aligning to TRBD1. CDR3 length: 14 amino acids. Losses at the gene ends were 5 bases for V and 7 bases for J; bases not matched to a gene: 7. Germline values: CDR1 KGHSH, CDR2 LQKENI. CDR3 DNA sequence: TGTGCCAGCTCAACGACAGGGGAGGGGCAGCCCCAGCATTTT. Its protein product is CASSTTGEGQPQHF.

The chain is built from TRBV5-1 and TRBJ2-4, with 8 bases lining up with TRBD2. With 4 bases clipped from V and 5 bases from J, the junction kept 11 bases outside the gene matches. CDR3 length: 16 residues. Germline CDR1 is SGHRS and CDR2 is YFSETQ. CDR3 loop: CASSPFGGARQNIQYF. In DNA, the CDR3 is TGCGCCAGCAGCCCCTTCGGGGGGGCCAGGCAAAACATTCAGTACTTC.

The chain joins TRBV10-3 to TRBJ2-7, with 10 bases lining up with TRBD2. Germline V gene sequence: CDR1 ENHRY, CDR2 SYGVKD. The CDR3 covers 15 residues. J was trimmed by 6 bases and V by 0 bases; bases with no gene match: 5. The CDR3 loop reads CAISESSGRAGEQYF. In DNA form, the CDR3 reads TGTGCCATCAGTGAGTCAAGCGGGAGGGCGGGCGAGCAGTACTTC.

The CDR3 nucleotides read TGTGCCAGCAGCTTAGATATGCGGCTACGCACAGATACGCAGTATTTT. Residues: CASSLDMRLRTDTQYF. This chain joins TRBV11-2 and TRBJ2-3; D not resolved. This CDR3 region has 16 residues. V gave up 0 bases and J gave up 1 base, with 11 bases separating them. Germline V gives CDR1 SGHAT, CDR2 FQNNGV.

This chain joins TRBV6-5 and TRBJ2-1, with 7 bases aligning to TRBD2. The germline V gene encodes CDR1 MNHEY and CDR2 SVGAGI. This CDR3 comprises 15 residues. The junction had 13 bases not matched to a gene; V was cut back by 5 bases and J by 9 bases. The CDR3 sequence is CASSKKPGGIGEQFF. The CDR3 DNA reads TGTGCCAGCAGTAAAAAGCCGGGAGGAATTGGTGAGCAGTTCTTC.

This chain connects TRBV7-9 to TRBJ1-1; D gene uncertain. Trimming shortened V by 6 bases and J by 6 bases, and 8 bases separated the two germline ends. The germline V gene encodes CDR1 SEHNR and CDR2 FQNEAQ (reference sequence). This CDR3 is 11 amino acids long. The chain's CDR3 is CASRAGPEAFF. The CDR3 DNA is TGTGCCAGCAGAGCAGGTCCTGAAGCTTTCTTT. The full variable domain, its missing parts supplied by reference TRBV7-9 and TRBJ1-1, is DTGVSQNPRHKITKRGQNVTFRCDPISEHNRLYWYRQTLGQGPEFLTYFQNEAQLEKSRLLSDRFSAERPKGSFSTLEIQRTEQGDSAMYLCASRAGPEAFFGQGTRLTVV.

This chain joins TRBV11-3 and TRBJ1-1; a weak D match, TRBD1 (6 bases). Germline CDR1 is SGHNT and CDR2 is YENEEA. V shed 3 bases and J shed 7 bases, with 9 bases lying between them. This CDR3 contains 12 residues. CDR3 in DNA: TGTGCCAGCAGCTTTGGGGGCGGTGAAGCTTTCTTT. Encoded protein: CASSFGGGEAFF.

The V call is TRBV27, the J call TRBJ1-2; possibly TRBD1 for D (5 bases). The CDR3 covers 13 residues. Germline CDR1 is MNHEY and CDR2 is SMNVEV (reference sequence). Deletions cut 6 bases from V and 2 bases from J, with 10 bases between. The CDR3 nucleotides are TGTGCCAGCAGCCGGACATCGAACTATGGCTACACCTTC. Its protein product is CASSRTSNYGYTF.

The chain joins TRBV2 to TRBJ2-2; 7 bases fit TRBD2. Germline CDR1 is SNHLY and CDR2 is FYNNEI. The CDR3 spans 14 residues. V dropped 6 bases and J dropped 4; count of bases not matched to a gene: 5. The CDR3 DNA sequence: TGTGCCAGCAGAGGACTAGAAACCACCGGGGAGCTGTTTTTT. It encodes CASRGLETTGELFF.

This sequence joins TRBV10-1 and TRBJ1-6; a possible D gene is TRBD1 (5 bases). This CDR3 has 15 amino acids. The germline V gene has CDR1 WNHNN and CDR2 SYGVQD (reference sequence). V was shortened by 5 bases and J by 0 bases, with 8 bases between the two germline ends. CDR3 loop: CASSRDSSYNSPLHF. In DNA form, the CDR3 reads TGCGCCAGCAGTCGTGACAGCTCCTATAATTCACCCCTCCACTTT.

V gene TRBV4-1 combines with J gene TRBJ2-3; the D gene is possibly TRBD2 (6 bases). The germline V and J ends were trimmed by 4 bases and 3 bases, with 26 bases remaining between them. This CDR3 is built from 19 residues. Germline V gives CDR1 MGHRA, CDR2 YSYEKL. The CDR3 here is CASSLIWPSFGAGTDTQYF. CDR3 coding DNA: TGCGCCAGCAGCCTAATCTGGCCATCGTTCGGGGCGGGGACAGATACGCAGTATTTT.

The chain couples TRBV7-3 to TRBJ2-5; 7 bases fit TRBD2. The germline CDR1 and CDR2 sequences are SGHTA and FQGTGA. This CDR3 spans 16 amino acids. V trimming: 5 bases; J trimming: 5 bases; junction bases outside the gene matches: 14. CDR3 coding DNA: TGTGCCAGCAGCCTAGGTGGCGGGACCGGGGGGGAGACCCAGTACTTC. This codes for CASSLGGGTGGETQYF.

V and J are TRBV19 and TRBJ2-1; possible D gene TRBD1, 6 bases. Germline assignment: CDR1 LNHDA and CDR2 SQIVND (reference sequence). This CDR3 is built from 15 residues. Deletions cut 7 bases from V and 1 base from J, with 14 bases between. The CDR3 region is CASKLGQGSYNEQFF. CDR3 DNA: TGTGCCAGTAAATTGGGGCAGGGGTCCTACAATGAGCAGTTCTTC.

V and J are TRBV19 and TRBJ1-2; 7 bases match TRBD1. This CDR3 contains 13 residues. J was trimmed by 4 bases and V by 5 bases; bases with no gene match: 4. In germline, CDR1 is LNHDA, CDR2 SQIVND (reference sequence). CDR3 residues: CASSLRQGYGYTF. CDR3 nucleotide sequence: TGTGCCAGTAGTCTACGACAGGGCTATGGCTACACCTTC.

The gene calls are TRBV5-1 and TRBJ1-2; D gene unclear. Per the germline V gene, CDR1 is SGHRS and CDR2 is YFSETQ. V dropped 4 bases and J dropped 3 bases, with 10 bases sitting between them. This CDR3 spans 13 amino acids. The CDR3 spells CASSPRQDYGYTF. CDR3 nucleotide sequence: TGCGCCAGCAGCCCCAGGCAGGACTATGGCTACACCTTC.

This clone was found a few times. The rearrangement joins TRBV7-2 to TRBJ1-2; 10 bases map to TRBD1. CDR1 and CDR2 from the germline V gene are SGHTA and FQGNSA. There are 16 residues in the CDR3. V was pared by 2 bases and J by 4 bases, with 7 bases of the junction left unmatched. The CDR3 sequence: CASSLRSGQGLYGYTF. As DNA, the CDR3 is TGTGCCAGCAGCTTAAGGTCGGGACAGGGGCTCTATGGCTACACCTTC.

Here the CDR3 reads CSGQTGGAYGYTF. The CDR3 DNA reads TGCAGCGGCCAGACGGGGGGGGCCTATGGCTACACCTTC. This chain links TRBV29-1 with TRBJ1-2; weak D call: TRBD1 (6 bases). V lost 7 bases to trimming and J lost 4 bases, with 16 bases between them. The CDR3 totals 13 residues. Germline-derived CDR1 and CDR2 are SQVTM and ANQGSEA.

This sequence joins TRBV19 and TRBJ2-3, with TRBD2 identical over 10 bases. V trimming: 2 bases; J trimming: 3 bases; junction bases outside the gene matches: 14. The CDR3 covers 19 residues. Germline V gene data show CDR1 as LNHDA and CDR2 as SQIVND (reference sequence). The CDR3 region is CASSISSSGSRERTDTQYF. The CDR3 DNA sequence: TGTGCCAGTAGTATATCTTCTAGCGGGAGCCGTGAAAGGACAGATACGCAGTATTTT.